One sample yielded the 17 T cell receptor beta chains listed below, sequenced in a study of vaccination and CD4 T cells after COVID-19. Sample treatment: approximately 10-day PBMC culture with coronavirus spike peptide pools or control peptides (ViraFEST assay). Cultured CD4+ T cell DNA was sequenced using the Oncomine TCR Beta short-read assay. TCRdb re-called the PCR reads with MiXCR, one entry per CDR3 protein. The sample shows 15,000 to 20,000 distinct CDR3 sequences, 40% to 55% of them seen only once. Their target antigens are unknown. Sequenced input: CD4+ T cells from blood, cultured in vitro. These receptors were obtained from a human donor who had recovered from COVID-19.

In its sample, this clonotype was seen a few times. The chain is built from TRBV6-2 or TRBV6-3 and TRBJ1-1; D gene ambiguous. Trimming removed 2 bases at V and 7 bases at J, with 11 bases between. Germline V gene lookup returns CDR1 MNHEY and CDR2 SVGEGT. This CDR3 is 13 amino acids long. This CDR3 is CASSYVELGEAFF. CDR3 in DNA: TGTGCCAGCAGTTACGTCGAACTAGGTGAAGCTTTCTTT.

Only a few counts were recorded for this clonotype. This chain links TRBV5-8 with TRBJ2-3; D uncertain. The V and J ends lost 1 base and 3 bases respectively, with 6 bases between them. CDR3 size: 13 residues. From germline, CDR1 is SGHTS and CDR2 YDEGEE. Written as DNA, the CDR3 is TGTGCCAGCAGCTTGTTGGCGACAGATACGCAGTATTTT. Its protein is CASSLLATDTQYF. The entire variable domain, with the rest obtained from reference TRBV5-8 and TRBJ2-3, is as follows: EAGVTQSPTHLIKTRGQQATLRCSPISGHTSVYWYQQALGLGLQFLLWYDEGEERNRGNFPPRFSGRQFPNYSSELNVNALELEDSALYLCASSLLATDTQYFGPGTRLTVL.

The CDR3 DNA reads TGCAGTGCTAGGTCCGCCCTTGGGGGGCACGATGGGGAGCAGTACTTC. Its translation: CSARSALGGHDGEQYF. This rearrangement joins TRBV20-1 to TRBJ2-7; D may correspond to TRBD1 or TRBD2 (6 bases each). Between the trimmed V and J ends, which lost 3 bases and 7 bases, there was a span of 25 bases. The germline V gene has CDR1 DFQATT and CDR2 SNEGSKA (reference sequence). CDR3 size: 16 residues.

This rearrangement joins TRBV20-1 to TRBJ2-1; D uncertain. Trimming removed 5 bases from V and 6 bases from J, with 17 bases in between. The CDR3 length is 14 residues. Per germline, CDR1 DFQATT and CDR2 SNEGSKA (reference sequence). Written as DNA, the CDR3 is TGCAGTGCTCGAAAAATGTCCAGACTCAATGAGCAGTTCTTC. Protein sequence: CSARKMSRLNEQFF.

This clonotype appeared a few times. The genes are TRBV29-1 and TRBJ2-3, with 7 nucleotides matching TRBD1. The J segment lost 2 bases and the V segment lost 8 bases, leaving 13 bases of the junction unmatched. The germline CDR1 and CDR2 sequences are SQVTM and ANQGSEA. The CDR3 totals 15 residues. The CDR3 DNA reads TGCAGCTCCACCCGGGACAGAGACTTCACAGATACGCAGTATTTT. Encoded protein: CSSTRDRDFTDTQYF.

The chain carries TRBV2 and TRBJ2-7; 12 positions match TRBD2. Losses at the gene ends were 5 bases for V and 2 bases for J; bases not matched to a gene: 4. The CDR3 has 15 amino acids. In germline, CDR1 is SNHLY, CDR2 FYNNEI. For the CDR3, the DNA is TGTGCCAGCAGTCCTCTAGCGGGGGGGCCCTACGAGCAGTACTTC. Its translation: CASSPLAGGPYEQYF.

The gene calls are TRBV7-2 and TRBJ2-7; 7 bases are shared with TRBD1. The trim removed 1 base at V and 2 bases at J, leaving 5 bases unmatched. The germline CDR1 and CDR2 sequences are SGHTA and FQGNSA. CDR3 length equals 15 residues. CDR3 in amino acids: CASSLGPGQTYEQYF. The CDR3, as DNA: TGTGCCAGCAGCTTAGGGCCGGGACAGACCTACGAGCAGTACTTC.

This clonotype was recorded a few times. The CDR3, as DNA: TGTGCCAGCAGCTTAGGGCTAGCGGGGAACACCGGGGAGCTGTTTTTT. This gives the protein CASSLGLAGNTGELFF. The rearrangement joins TRBV7-3 to TRBJ2-2, with 8 bases fitting TRBD2. The CDR3 consists of 16 residues. J was trimmed by 1 base and V by 2 bases; bases with no gene match: 3. Per germline, CDR1 SGHTA and CDR2 FQGTGA. The variable domain in full, with the rest retrieved from reference TRBV7-3 and TRBJ2-2, is GAGVSQTPSNKVTEKGKYVELRCDPISGHTALYWYRQSLGQGPEFLIYFQGTGAADDSGLPNDRFFAVRPEGSVSTLKIQRTERGDSAVYLCASSLGLAGNTGELFFGEGSRLTVL.

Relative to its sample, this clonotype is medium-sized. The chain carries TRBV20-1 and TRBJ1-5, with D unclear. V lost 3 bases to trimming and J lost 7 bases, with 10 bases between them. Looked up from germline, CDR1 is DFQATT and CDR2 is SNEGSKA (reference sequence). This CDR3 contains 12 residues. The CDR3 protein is CSASRPQQPQHF. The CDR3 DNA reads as TGCAGTGCTAGTAGGCCCCAGCAGCCCCAGCATTTT.

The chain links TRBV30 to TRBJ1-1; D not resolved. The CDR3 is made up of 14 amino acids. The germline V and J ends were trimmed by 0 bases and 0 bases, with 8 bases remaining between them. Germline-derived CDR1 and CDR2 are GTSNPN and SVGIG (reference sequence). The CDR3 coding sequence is TGTGCCTGGAGTGTGGGCACAATGAACACTGAAGCTTTCTTT. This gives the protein CAWSVGTMNTEAFF.

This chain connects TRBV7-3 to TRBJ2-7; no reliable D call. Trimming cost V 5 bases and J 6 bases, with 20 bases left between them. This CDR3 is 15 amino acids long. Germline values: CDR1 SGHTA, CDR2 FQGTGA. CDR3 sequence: CASSPSDVGMVEQYF. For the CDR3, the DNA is TGTGCCAGCAGCCCTTCGGACGTAGGGATGGTCGAGCAGTACTTC.

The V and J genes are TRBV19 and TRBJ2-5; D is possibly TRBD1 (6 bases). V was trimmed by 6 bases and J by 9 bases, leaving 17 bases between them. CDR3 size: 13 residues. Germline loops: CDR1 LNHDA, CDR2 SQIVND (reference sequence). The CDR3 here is CASSEGVRSAQYF. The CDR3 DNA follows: TGTGCCAGTAGCGAGGGGGTCCGGAGTGCCCAGTACTTC. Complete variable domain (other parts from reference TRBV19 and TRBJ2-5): DGGITQSPKYLFRKEGQNVTLSCEQNLNHDAMYWYRQDPGQGLRLIYYSQIVNDFQKGDIAEGYSVSREKKESFPLTVTSAQKNPTAFYLCASSEGVRSAQYFGPGTRLLVL.

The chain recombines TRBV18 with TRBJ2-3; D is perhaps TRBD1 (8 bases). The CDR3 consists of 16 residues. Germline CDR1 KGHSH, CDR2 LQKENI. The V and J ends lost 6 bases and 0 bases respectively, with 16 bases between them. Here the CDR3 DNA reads TGTGCCAGCTCCCACAGGGGGGGAGCTAGCACAGATACGCAGTATTTT. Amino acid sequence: CASSHRGGASTDTQYF.

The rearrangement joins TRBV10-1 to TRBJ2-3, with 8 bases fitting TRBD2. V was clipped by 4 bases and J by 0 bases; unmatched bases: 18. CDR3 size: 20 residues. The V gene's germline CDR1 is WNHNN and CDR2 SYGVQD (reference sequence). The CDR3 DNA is TGCGCCAGCAGTGGGGGGGCGGGGGGTTGGGAAGGGGATAGCACAGATACGCAGTATTTT. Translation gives CASSGGAGGWEGDSTDTQYF.

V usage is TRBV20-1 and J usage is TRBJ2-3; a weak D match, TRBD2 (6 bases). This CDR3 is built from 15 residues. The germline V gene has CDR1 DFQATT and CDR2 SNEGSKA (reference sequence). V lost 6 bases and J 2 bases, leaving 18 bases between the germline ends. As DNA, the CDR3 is TGCAGTGCCATTCTGGGGGGTCGAAACACAGATACGCAGTATTTT. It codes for CSAILGGRNTDTQYF.

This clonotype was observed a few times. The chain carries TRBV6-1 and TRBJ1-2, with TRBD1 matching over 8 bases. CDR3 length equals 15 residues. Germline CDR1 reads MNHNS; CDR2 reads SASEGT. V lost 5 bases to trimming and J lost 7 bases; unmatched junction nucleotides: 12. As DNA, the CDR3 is TGTGCCAGCAGTCCACGGACAGGGTTCGTGGGTGGCTACACCTTC. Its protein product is CASSPRTGFVGGYTF.

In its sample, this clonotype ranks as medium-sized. The CDR3 DNA is TGCAGTGCTATCATCGGACAGCAGGGCAATCAGCCCCAGCATTTT. Its protein product is CSAIIGQQGNQPQHF. The V and J genes are TRBV20-1 and TRBJ1-5; the D gene is possibly TRBD1 (6 bases). The germline CDR1 and CDR2 sequences are DFQATT and SNEGSKA (reference sequence). The length of the CDR3 is 15 residues. The V end was cut by 4 bases, the J end by 2 bases, with 15 bases between.